This T cell receptor (beta chain) derives from a study of blood T cell repertoires in COVID-19. The V and J ends lost 10 bases and 1 base respectively, with 19 bases between them. The CDR3 runs 15 residues. CDR1 and CDR2 from the germline V gene are PRHDT and FYEKMQ (reference sequence). The protocol was immunoSEQ multiplex PCR, while the TCRdb copy is restricted to in-frame clones and leaves out a portion. The sample contains under 350,000 clones, around nine tenths of which appear only once. Seattle cases were enrolled at active infection and followed longitudinally. The origin of this receptor is a woman aged 30 to 39 with COVID-19, enrolled during active disease. J is TRBJ1-1 and V is TRBV13; TRBD1 is a possible D gene (5 bases). The source material was peripheral blood. The CDR3, as DNA: TGTGCCACCTCCCGTCGTGGTAGGGGGAACACTGAAGCTTTCTTT. Its translation is CATSRRGRGNTEAFF.